The 19 T cell receptor beta chains below all came from one sample that was sequenced in a study of cytomegalovirus exposure and HLA in healthy donors. PCR involved 60 Vbeta and 13 Jbeta primers. Assay used: immunoSEQ multiplex PCR; TCRdb lists only in-frame clones, some missing. The data hold 150,000 to 200,000 clones, with roughly 79% observed a single time. Sequencing was carried out using PBMCs. These receptors all come from a woman aged 50 to 60 in good health and CMV-seronegative.

This chain links TRBV7-2 with TRBJ2-7; TRBD2 agrees at 15 bases. V lost 5 bases and J lost 4; bases outside the gene matches: 9. Germline V lookup: CDR1 SGHTA, CDR2 FQGNSA. There are 17 residues in the CDR3. CDR3 sequence reads: CASSPGLAGGPGYEQYF. For the CDR3, the DNA is TGTGCCAGCAGCCCGGGACTAGCGGGAGGTCCGGGGTACGAGCAGTACTTC.

A single count supports this clone. This chain joins TRBV6-5 and TRBJ2-1; D unclear. CDR1 MNHEY and CDR2 SVGAGI come from the germline V gene. The V and J ends lost 6 bases and 6 bases respectively, with 12 bases between them. The CDR3 contains 13 residues. In DNA form, the CDR3 reads TGTGCCAGCAGCCCAGATCTTGGCAATGAGCAGTTCTTC. Protein sequence: CASSPDLGNEQFF.

The chain is built from TRBV2 and TRBJ2-4; TRBD2 matches 14 bases. The CDR3 length is 15 residues. The V gene end was trimmed by 6 bases and the J gene end by 7 bases; junction bases not matched to a gene: 5. Germline V gene data show CDR1 as SNHLY and CDR2 as FYNNEI. The CDR3 coding sequence is TGTGCCAGCAGCTATGGGACTAGCGGGAGTAACATTCAGTACTTC. Protein: CASSYGTSGSNIQYF. The full variable domain, its missing parts supplied by reference TRBV2 and TRBJ2-4, is EPEVTQTPSHQVTQMGQEVILRCVPISNHLYFYWYRQILGQKVEFLVSFYNNEISEKSEIFDDQFSVERPDGSNFTLKIRSTKLEDSAMYFCASSYGTSGSNIQYFGAGTRLSVL.

The genes are TRBV4-1 and TRBJ2-7; TRBD2 matches at 12 bases. The CDR3 spans 16 residues. The junction had 4 bases not matched to a gene; V was cut back by 4 bases and J by 0 bases. CDR1 is MGHRA and CDR2 is YSYEKL in the germline V gene. The CDR3 loop is CASSLRTSGISYEQYF. CDR3 in DNA: TGCGCCAGCAGCCTCAGGACTAGCGGGATCTCCTACGAGCAGTACTTC.

This chain connects TRBV18 to TRBJ2-1; TRBD2 aligns across 9 bases. V shed 3 bases, J shed 5 bases, and the junction held 5 bases outside the gene matches. From germline, CDR1 is KGHSH and CDR2 LQKENI. The CDR3 length is 15 residues. CDR3 protein: CASSPEAGGDNEQFF. The CDR3, as DNA: TGTGCCAGCTCACCGGAAGCGGGGGGCGACAATGAGCAGTTCTTC.

This clone is a singleton in its sample. The chain employs TRBV6-6 and TRBJ1-1, with TRBD1 matching over 7 bases. V lost 6 bases, J lost 5 bases, and 9 bases stayed unmatched. Germline lookup yields CDR1 MNHNY and CDR2 SVGAGI (reference sequence). The CDR3 has 14 residues. CDR3 nucleotide sequence: TGTGCCAGCAGCCCGGGACAGTCTTTGACTGAAGCTTTCTTT. Its protein is CASSPGQSLTEAFF.

In the case of this clone: Compared with germline, one end of the junction differs, possibly owing to a read error. The V call is TRBV4-2, the J call TRBJ2-7, with 7 bases matching TRBD2. Germline loops: CDR1 LGHNA, CDR2 YNFKEQ. The CDR3 runs to 14 residues. CDR3 sequence (DNA): TGTGCCAGCAGCTCACTAGCGAACTTCTACGGGCAGTACTTC. Its protein is CASSSLANFYGQYF.

CDR3 protein: CASSPTTSGGGEQFF. The CDR3 DNA follows: TGTGCCAGCAGCCCGACGACTAGCGGGGGAGGCGAGCAGTTCTTC. The V call is TRBV7-2, the J call TRBJ2-1, with 12 bases that match TRBD2. Germline V gives CDR1 SGHTA, CDR2 FQGNSA. Trimming removed 5 bases from V and 10 bases from J; junction bases left unmatched: 9. This CDR3 region has 15 residues.

The chain has TRBV5-4 and TRBJ2-7; 11 positions match TRBD2. This CDR3 comprises 15 residues. Germline values: CDR1 SGHNT, CDR2 YYREEE (reference sequence). Unmatched junction bases numbered 5, after V lost 3 bases and J lost 3 bases. CDR3 region: CASSSPTSGNYEQYF. The CDR3 bases are TGTGCCAGCAGCTCGCCGACTAGCGGGAACTACGAGCAGTACTTC.

This clone was recorded a few times. The chain recombines TRBV11-2 with TRBJ2-3; 9 nucleotides align to TRBD1. V was pared by 1 base and J by 6 bases, with 2 bases of the junction left unmatched. There are 14 residues in the CDR3. Germline lookup yields CDR1 SGHAT and CDR2 FQNNGV. CDR3 sequence: CASSLGQGGDTQYF. The CDR3 nucleotides read TGTGCCAGCAGCTTAGGACAGGGGGGCGATACGCAGTATTTT. The full variable domain, with the rest looked up from reference TRBV11-2 and TRBJ2-3, is EAGVAQSPRYKIIEKRQSVAFWCNPISGHATLYWYQQILGQGPKLLIQFQNNGVVDDSQLPKDRFSAERLKGVDSTLKIQPAKLEDSAVYLCASSLGQGGDTQYFGPGTRLTVL.

The sample holds one count of this clone. The rearrangement uses TRBV5-6 and TRBJ2-3; 13 nucleotides match TRBD2. Germline CDR1 and CDR2: SGHDT and YYEEEE. The CDR3 is made up of 14 amino acids. V dropped 4 bases and J dropped 9; count of bases not matched to a gene: 5. For the CDR3, the DNA is TGTGCCAGCAGCCTGCCGACTAGCGGGAGGACGCAGTATTTT. Its protein product is CASSLPTSGRTQYF. Full variable domain (remainder filled in from reference TRBV5-6 and TRBJ2-3): DAGVTQSPTHLIKTRGQQVTLRCSPKSGHDTVSWYQQALGQGPQFIFQYYEEEERQRGNFPDRFSGHQFPNYSSELNVNALLLGDSALYLCASSLPTSGRTQYFGPGTRLTVL.

The chain joins TRBV10-1 to TRBJ2-2; 9 nucleotides match TRBD2. This CDR3 has 15 residues. V shed 5 bases, J shed 6 bases, and the junction held 7 bases outside the gene matches. The germline CDR1 and CDR2 sequences are WNHNN and SYGVQD (reference sequence). For the CDR3, the DNA is TGCGCCAGCAGTCTTTTTAGCGGGAGCTCCGGGGAGCTGTTTTTT. The encoded protein is CASSLFSGSSGELFF.

The chain uses TRBV2 and TRBJ2-3, with D unresolved. Trimming stripped 6 bases from V and 1 base from J, with 14 bases between. The CDR3 is 15 amino acids. The germline V gene encodes CDR1 SNHLY and CDR2 FYNNEI. Here the CDR3 DNA reads TGTGCCAGCAGCCGAGAGGCCTCGGGCACAGATACGCAGTATTTT. It is translated as CASSREASGTDTQYF. The full variable domain, with the rest looked up from reference TRBV2 and TRBJ2-3, is EPEVTQTPSHQVTQMGQEVILRCVPISNHLYFYWYRQILGQKVEFLVSFYNNEISEKSEIFDDQFSVERPDGSNFTLKIRSTKLEDSAMYFCASSREASGTDTQYFGPGTRLTVL.

The chain links TRBV5-4 to TRBJ2-7; 14 bases align to TRBD2. This CDR3 contains 16 residues. The J segment lost 6 bases and the V segment lost 4 bases, leaving 9 bases of the junction unmatched. Germline V gene lookup returns CDR1 SGHNT and CDR2 YYREEE (reference sequence). The CDR3 region is CASSRLAGGPRGEQYF. CDR3 nucleotide sequence: TGTGCCAGCAGCCGACTAGCGGGAGGGCCGAGGGGCGAGCAGTACTTC.

The V call is TRBV27, the J call TRBJ2-3, with 9 bases lining up with TRBD2. V trimming: 10 bases; J trimming: 9 bases; junction bases outside the gene matches: 11. The germline CDR1 and CDR2 sequences are MNHEY and SMNVEV (reference sequence). This CDR3 is 13 amino acids long. CDR3 sequence (DNA): TGTGCCACCGCGCCTGCCGGGACTAGCACGCAGTATTTT. Translated: CATAPAGTSTQYF.

This clone was observed a single time. This chain joins TRBV6-1 and TRBJ2-3; 13 bases fit TRBD2. This CDR3 has 16 residues. Germline values: CDR1 MNHNS, CDR2 SASEGT. Trimming took 3 bases from V and 4 from J; bases not matched to a gene: 4. CDR3 bases: TGTGCCAGCAGTGAGGTACTAGCGGGAGGGCCAGATACGCAGTATTTT. Its translation is CASSEVLAGGPDTQYF.

The CDR3: CATTTDGYTF. In DNA, the CDR3 is TGCGCCACCACAACCGATGGCTACACCTTC. This sequence joins TRBV5-1 and TRBJ1-2; D unclear. Per germline, CDR1 SGHRS and CDR2 YFSETQ. The CDR3 loop spans 10 amino acids. The germline V and J ends were trimmed by 9 bases and 6 bases, with 9 bases remaining between them.

Only a few counts were recorded for this clone. One end of the junction does not line up with germline, which may come from a read error. The chain has TRBV25-1 and TRBJ2-1; 7 bases map to TRBD2. Germline values: CDR1 MGHDK, CDR2 SYGVNS. The CDR3 consists of 11 residues. CDR3 sequence: CASSGREGFLF. In DNA form, the CDR3 reads TGTGCCAGCAGTGGGAGGGAGGGCTTCCTCTTC.

This clone is a singleton in its sample. The gene calls are TRBV2 and TRBJ2-7; D is unclear. This CDR3 is built from 13 residues. Germline values: CDR1 SNHLY, CDR2 FYNNEI. V was cut by 9 bases and J by 4 bases, with 16 bases left in between. This CDR3 reads CASTSRLNYEQYF. For the CDR3, the DNA is TGTGCCAGTACCTCCCGCCTAAATTACGAGCAGTACTTC.